This T cell receptor (beta chain) was identified in a study of blood T cell repertoires in COVID-19. Authors' methods: Reference gene primer amplification yielded estimated nucleated cell counts. The repertoire was sequenced with immunoSEQ multiplex PCR; TCRdb's copy has only in-frame clones and lacks some. The V and J calls and clone size were taken over from that table, and D and trimming were inferred from the DNA. The table records approximately 190,000 clones, 84% of them present only once. V lost 0 bases and J 2 bases, leaving 9 bases between the germline ends. This CDR3 comprises 14 residues. CDR1 and CDR2 (germline): SGHTS, YDEGEE.

Sequenced input: PBMCs or T cells enriched from blood (not recorded which). This TCR was recovered from a woman between 25 and 40 years old who had been exposed to COVID-19. V is TRBV5-8 and J is TRBJ2-7; TRBD1 might be the D (6 bases). CDR3 region: CASSLEGGPYEQYF. DNA of the CDR3: TGTGCCAGCAGCTTGGAAGGGGGTCCCTACGAGCAGTACTTC.